This is a list of T cell receptor beta chains from one sample in a study of T cells in Graves' hyperthyroidism and ophthalmopathy. TCRdb itself ran the multiplex PCR reads through MiXCR, one entry per CDR3 protein. Among about half a million distinct CDR3 sequences listed, 22% were seen once. The specimen sequenced was blood. The receptors here all came from a woman aged 70-85 years with Graves' ophthalmopathy. The conserved cysteine and the conserved F or W are not part of the CDR3 here. The size entry is marked missing in some rows and otherwise reads once, few, many or a size class.

ATFGGTPLNEQF,-,TRBV6-1
ASSQEDGKAF,many,TRBV3-1
ASSFGLAGPGELF,-,TRBV7-2
ASTSGAVFGTDTQY,few,TRBV3-1
ASSATVDTEAF,-,TRBV9
ASGLETHPLYQETQY,-,TRBV12-5
SATESNQPQH,few,TRBV20-1
ASSQEGRGRGYT,-,TRBV4-3
AWSDTWGRGTDTQY,-,TRBV30
ASSEVGGIQGLLAKNIQY,-,TRBV6-1
ASSVPGVPRAGTQY,-,TRBV7-2
ASSDSKSGGGTDTQY,-,TRBV6-4
ASYDPGLATDTQY,-,TRBV2
ASSLLSSTDTQY,many,TRBV5-1
ASSLLVGVANEQF,many,TRBV14